The next 5 T cell receptor beta chains were all read from a single sample in a study of blood T cell repertoires in COVID-19. Produced via immunoSEQ multiplex PCR; TCRdb's table is partial and in-frame only. This sample carries around 400,000 clones, more than 70% of them seen once, and the ten largest clones take 1.2%. Sample: peripheral blood. The source is a man between 40 and 49 years old with acute or convalescent COVID-19.

The count of this clone is one. The V gene is TRBV29-1, the J gene TRBJ1-2; 9 bases line up with TRBD1. This CDR3 comprises 15 residues. With V trimmed by 1 base and J by 1 base, 4 bases remained unmatched. Germline CDR1 reads SQVTM; CDR2 reads ANQGSEA. This chain's CDR3 is CSVEGGTGYNYGYTF. The CDR3 nucleotides read TGCAGCGTTGAAGGGGGGACAGGGTATAACTATGGCTACACCTTC.

The V call is TRBV5-5, the J call TRBJ2-3; TRBD1 aligns across 10 bases. CDR1 and CDR2 from the germline V gene are SGHKS and YYEKEE (reference sequence). With 4 bases clipped from V and 4 bases from J, the junction kept 9 bases outside the gene matches. The CDR3 length is 16 residues. CDR3 DNA sequence: TGTGCCAGCAGCCCCGACAGGGGGCATGGGGCAGATACGCAGTATTTT. Its protein is CASSPDRGHGADTQYF.

The J gene is TRBJ2-7, the V gene TRBV28, with TRBD2 matching 8 bases. With 6 bases clipped from V and 2 bases from J, the junction kept 9 bases outside the gene matches. Germline assignment: CDR1 MDHEN and CDR2 SYDVKM. The CDR3 is made up of 15 amino acids. For the CDR3, the DNA is TGTGCCAGCAGCCCCGTCGCGGGAGGAGCCTACGAGCAGTACTTC. Its protein is CASSPVAGGAYEQYF.

This rearrangement joins TRBV2 to TRBJ2-7; 8 bases fit TRBD1. The junction had 13 bases not matched to a gene; V was cut back by 8 bases and J by 7 bases. This CDR3 has 14 amino acids. The germline CDR1 and CDR2 sequences are SNHLY and FYNNEI. The CDR3 protein is CASGGQGLSGEQYF. The CDR3 region has the DNA TGTGCCAGCGGAGGACAGGGTCTGTCGGGTGAGCAGTACTTC.

V gene TRBV4-1 combines with J gene TRBJ1-2; D uncertain. Germline-derived CDR1 and CDR2 are MGHRA and YSYEKL. The V gene lost 2 bases and the J gene lost 11 bases, with 15 bases spanning the gap. CDR3 length: 13 residues. The DNA of the CDR3 is TGCGCCAGCAGCCAAACGGAGGCTACACATTACACCTTC. It codes for CASSQTEATHYTF.